This TCR beta chain was recovered during a study of radiotherapy plus CTLA-4 blockade in lung cancer. Study as a whole: Patients showed objective responses in about a sixth of cases, and disease control was achieved by 25% to 35%.

Assay used: immunoSEQ multiplex PCR; TCRdb lists only in-frame clones, some missing. The sample has about 43,000 clones; roughly 67% are singletons. It was focal radiation plus CTLA-4 blockade with ipilimumab that patients with chemo-refractory metastatic non-small-cell lung cancer received. Study results and limitations: An expansion of tumor-derived TCR clones occurred in blood after radiotherapy plus ipilimumab.

Germline CDR1 is MNHEY and CDR2 is SVGAGI. The CDR3 sequence is 14 residues long. V lost 4 bases and J 1 base, leaving 10 bases between the germline ends. As regards this clone: Its specificity is not known.

Specimen: peripheral blood, collected from a patient treated with radiotherapy plus ipilimumab. The TCR comes from a human donor with non-small cell lung cancer who had a partial response to radiotherapy plus ipilimumab. The chain combines TRBV6-5 with TRBJ1-1, with D uncertain. The chain's CDR3 is CASSWAPGNTEAFF. The DNA for the CDR3 is TGTGCCAGCAGTTGGGCTCCTGGGAACACTGAAGCTTTCTTT.